This TCR beta chain is from a study of shared T cell receptors in the human thymus. V dropped 4 bases and J dropped 5 bases, with 3 bases sitting between them. Germline lookup yields CDR1 DFQATT and CDR2 SNEGSKA (reference sequence). The CDR3 consists of 10 residues. Assay used: immunoSEQ multiplex PCR; TCRdb lists only in-frame clones, some missing. The table records 540,000 or so clones, approximately 78% of them present only once. The same data also went into a second study, on human thymus T cells.

Sequenced: thymocytes. This sequence originates from a boy under two years old with a congenital heart defect. The chain couples TRBV20-1 to TRBJ2-1; no firm D call. CDR3 coding DNA: TGCAGTGCTACAGACAATGAGCAGTTCTTC. Its translation: CSATDNEQFF.